Listed here are 9 T cell receptor beta chains from one sample, sequenced in a study of blood T cell repertoires in COVID-19. Sequenced by immunoSEQ multiplex PCR; TCRdb stores in-frame clones only, minus some. The repertoire holds just under 350,000 clones, with about 90% as singletons. Sequencing was done on a sample of peripheral blood. These receptors were taken from a woman between 18 and 29 years old who had recovered from COVID-19.

The CDR3 DNA is TGTGCCAGCTCACTCCTTTTGCGGGAGGGCCAGGTTGAGCAGTTCTTC. Protein: CASSLLLREGQVEQFF. The rearrangement uses TRBV18 and TRBJ2-1; 9 bases fit TRBD2. This CDR3 spans 16 amino acids. V trimming: 4 bases; J trimming: 9 bases; junction bases outside the gene matches: 13. Germline CDR1 reads KGHSH; CDR2 reads LQKENI.

The chain recombines TRBV6-2 or TRBV6-3 with TRBJ2-7; perhaps TRBD1 as D (6 bases). Germline V gene sequence: CDR1 MNHEY, CDR2 SVGEGT. With 4 bases removed from V and 2 bases from J, the gap between germline ends came to 9 bases. CDR3 size: 13 residues. The CDR3 coding sequence is TGTGCCAGCAGTTTGGGACATCCCTACGAGCAGTACGTC. Translation: CASSLGHPYEQYV.

The rearrangement joins TRBV4-1 to TRBJ1-1; D not resolved. Germline values: CDR1 MGHRA, CDR2 YSYEKL. The CDR3 extends over 13 amino acids. V lost 4 bases, J lost 1 base, and 7 bases lay in between. CDR3 sequence reads: CASSRGPNTEAFF. For the CDR3, the DNA is TGCGCCAGCAGCCGCGGCCCGAACACTGAAGCTTTCTTT.

This clone has only one observation. V gene TRBV5-1 combines with J gene TRBJ1-1; no firm D call. The germline gives CDR1 SGHRS, CDR2 YFSETQ. The CDR3 covers 15 residues. V lost 4 bases, J lost 7 bases, and 20 bases lay in between. The CDR3 DNA follows: TGCGCCAGCAGCCGAAGGACTGGGAGGTCGGGTGAAGCTTTCTTT. The encoded protein is CASSRRTGRSGEAFF.

A single count supports this clone. This chain connects TRBV9 to TRBJ2-1, with 7 bases lining up with TRBD2. The CDR3 is 13 residues long. In germline, CDR1 is SGDLS, CDR2 YYNGEE. With 4 bases clipped from V and 8 bases from J, the junction kept 6 bases outside the gene matches. CDR3 loop: CASSPWLADEQFF. The CDR3 DNA reads as TGTGCCAGCAGCCCCTGGCTAGCGGATGAGCAGTTCTTC.

J is TRBJ2-7 and V is TRBV5-1; 15 positions agree with TRBD2. From germline, CDR1 is SGHRS and CDR2 YFSETQ. The CDR3 covers 17 residues. V dropped 5 bases and J dropped 0; count of bases not matched to a gene: 6. This chain's CDR3 is CASRTGTSGRSSYEQYV. CDR3 nucleotides: TGCGCCAGCAGAACCGGGACTAGCGGGAGGAGCTCCTACGAGCAGTACGTC.

The chain carries TRBV5-4 and TRBJ2-1; 11 bases fit TRBD2. CDR3 length: 16 residues. Germline V CDR1 and CDR2: SGHNT, YYREEE (reference sequence). Germline trimming cut 4 bases from V and 10 bases from J; bases unmatched to any gene: 13. In nucleotides, the CDR3 is TGTGCCAGCAGCCCTGAACTAGCGGGGGCCGTTGGGGAGCAGTTCTTC. Amino acid sequence: CASSPELAGAVGEQFF.

For the CDR3, the DNA is TGTGCCAGCAGTGAATCGGCAGGGACTAACTATGGCTACACCTTC. Amino acids: CASSESAGTNYGYTF. The rearrangement joins TRBV2 to TRBJ1-2; D perhaps matches TRBD1 (5 bases). The V end was cut by 2 bases, the J end by 0 bases, with 10 bases between. Germline CDR1 is SNHLY and CDR2 is FYNNEI. This CDR3 spans 15 amino acids.

J is TRBJ1-1 and V is TRBV6-1; 10 bases are shared with TRBD1. The CDR3 extends over 18 amino acids. V lost 0 bases, J lost 4 bases, and 11 bases stayed unmatched. Germline CDR1 and CDR2: MNHNS and SASEGT. In DNA form, the CDR3 reads TGTGCCAGCAGTGAAGCGGAGACAGGGGGCGGACGGACCACTGAAGCTTTCTTT. Amino acids: CASSEAETGGGRTTEAFF.